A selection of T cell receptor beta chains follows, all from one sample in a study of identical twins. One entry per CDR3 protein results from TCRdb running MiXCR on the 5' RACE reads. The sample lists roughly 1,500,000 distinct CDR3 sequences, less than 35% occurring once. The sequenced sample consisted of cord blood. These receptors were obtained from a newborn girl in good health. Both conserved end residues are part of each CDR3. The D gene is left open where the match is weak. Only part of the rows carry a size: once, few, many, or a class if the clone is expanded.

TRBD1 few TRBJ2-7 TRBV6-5 CASSLTGTGPSNEQYF TGTGCCAGCAGTTTAACCGGGACAGGCCCCTCCAACGAGCAGTACTTC
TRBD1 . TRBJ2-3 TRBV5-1 CASSSPGQGPLFSTDTQYF TGCGCCAGCAGCTCCCCGGGACAGGGACCCCTCTTCAGCACAGATACGCAGTATTTT
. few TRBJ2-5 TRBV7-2 CASSLGVSGGGETQYF TGTGCCAGCAGCTTAGGAGTTAGCGGAGGGGGAGAGACCCAGTACTTC
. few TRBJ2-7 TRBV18 CASSPQKQGEQYF TGTGCCAGCTCACCACAAAAGCAGGGCGAGCAGTACTTC
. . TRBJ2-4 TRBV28 CASSYPAKNIQYF TGTGCCAGCAGTTATCCAGCCAAAAACATTCAGTACTTC
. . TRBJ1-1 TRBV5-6 CASRPYRRETEAFF TGTGCCAGCAGACCATATCGACGGGAGACTGAAGCTTTCTTT
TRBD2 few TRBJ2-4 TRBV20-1 CSAPSGGGKNIQYF TGCAGTGCTCCTTCCGGGGGGGGCAAAAACATTCAGTACTTC
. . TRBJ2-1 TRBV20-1 CSAGAWLSSYNEQFF TGCAGTGCTGGTGCTTGGCTCTCCTCCTACAATGAGCAGTTCTTC
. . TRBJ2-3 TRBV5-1 CASSLSRAADTQYF TGCGCCAGCAGCTTGTCCAGGGCGGCAGATACGCAGTATTTT
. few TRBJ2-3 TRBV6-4 CASSDRGGRTDTQYF TGTGCCAGCAGTGACCGCGGGGGCCGCACAGATACGCAGTATTTT
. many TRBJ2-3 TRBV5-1 CASSLGQPTDTQYF TGCGCCAGCAGCTTGGGACAGCCCACAGATACGCAGTATTTT
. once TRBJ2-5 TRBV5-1 CASRVIAGSQETQYF TGCGCCAGCAGAGTCATCGCTGGTAGCCAAGAGACCCAGTACTTC
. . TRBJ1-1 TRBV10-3 CAISGGEGGNTEAFF TGTGCCATCAGTGGAGGGGAGGGTGGTAACACTGAAGCTTTCTTT
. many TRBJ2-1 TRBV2 CASRADGYNEQFF TGTGCCAGCAGAGCGGACGGATACAATGAGCAGTTCTTC
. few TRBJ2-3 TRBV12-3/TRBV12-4 CASSYLLAPRRADTQYF TGTGCCAGCAGCTATCTACTGGCTCCGCGGAGGGCAGATACGCAGTATTTT
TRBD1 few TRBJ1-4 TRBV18 CASSPKGQGPNEKLFF TGTGCCAGCTCACCAAAAGGACAGGGCCCTAATGAAAAACTGTTTTTT
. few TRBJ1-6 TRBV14 CASSQVANSPLHF TGTGCCAGCAGCCAAGTAGCCAATTCACCCCTCCACTTT
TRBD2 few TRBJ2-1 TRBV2 CASSVWREGPYNEQFF TGTGCCAGCAGTGTTTGGCGGGAGGGGCCCTACAATGAGCAGTTCTTC
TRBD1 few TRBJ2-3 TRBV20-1 CSPWDRSSTDTQYF TGCAGCCCCTGGGACAGGTCTAGCACAGATACGCAGTATTTT
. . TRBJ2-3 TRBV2 CASSPGSTDKQYF TGTGCCAGCAGTCCCGGGAGCACAGATAAGCAGTATTTT
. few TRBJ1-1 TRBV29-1 CSVSWGNTEAFF TGCAGCGTCAGCTGGGGGAACACTGAAGCTTTCTTT